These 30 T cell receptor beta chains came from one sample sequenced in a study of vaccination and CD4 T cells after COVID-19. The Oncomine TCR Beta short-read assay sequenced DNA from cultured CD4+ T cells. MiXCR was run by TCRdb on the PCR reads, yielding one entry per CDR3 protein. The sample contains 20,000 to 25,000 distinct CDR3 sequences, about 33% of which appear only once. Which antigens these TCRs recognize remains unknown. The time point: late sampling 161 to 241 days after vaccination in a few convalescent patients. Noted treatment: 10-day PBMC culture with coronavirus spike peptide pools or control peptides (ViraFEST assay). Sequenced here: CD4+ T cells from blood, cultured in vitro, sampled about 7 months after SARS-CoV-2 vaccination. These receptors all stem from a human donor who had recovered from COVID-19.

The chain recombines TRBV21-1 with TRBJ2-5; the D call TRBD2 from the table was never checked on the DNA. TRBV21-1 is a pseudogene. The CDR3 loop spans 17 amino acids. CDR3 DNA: TGTGCCAGCAGCAAAAAGACTAGCGGGGGGGACCAAGAGACCCAGTACTTC. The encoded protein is CASSKKTSGGDQETQYF.

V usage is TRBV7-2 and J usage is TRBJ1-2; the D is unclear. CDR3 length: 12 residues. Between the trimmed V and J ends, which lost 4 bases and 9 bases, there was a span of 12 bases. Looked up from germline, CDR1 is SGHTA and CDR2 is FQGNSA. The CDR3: CASSSHRESYTF. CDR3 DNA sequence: TGTGCCAGCAGCTCACATCGGGAAAGCTACACCTTC.

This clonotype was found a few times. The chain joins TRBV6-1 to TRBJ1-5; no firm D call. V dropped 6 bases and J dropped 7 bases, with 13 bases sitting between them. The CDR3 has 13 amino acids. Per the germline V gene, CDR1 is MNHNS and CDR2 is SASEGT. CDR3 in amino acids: CASSTGSPQPQHF. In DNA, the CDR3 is TGTGCCAGCAGCACCGGAAGTCCCCAGCCCCAGCATTTT.

CDR3 in amino acids: CASSLDGTSDNYEQYF. In DNA form, the CDR3 reads TGTGCCAGCAGCTTAGACGGGACTAGCGACAACTACGAGCAGTACTTC. The V and J genes are TRBV7-9 and TRBJ2-7; 10 bases align to TRBD2. The CDR3 totals 16 residues. Unmatched junction bases numbered 6, after V lost 1 base and J lost 3 bases. Germline CDR1 reads SEHNR; CDR2 reads FQNEAQ (reference sequence).

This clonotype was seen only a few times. This CDR3 is CASIKGPQETQYF. CDR3 sequence (DNA): TGTGCCAGCATCAAGGGACCACAAGAGACCCAGTACTTC. V is TRBV6-4 and J is TRBJ2-5; either TRBD1 or TRBD2 may supply D (5 bases each). Trimming removed 7 bases from V and 2 bases from J, with 11 bases in between. The CDR3 runs 13 residues. From germline, CDR1 is MRHNA and CDR2 SNTAGT.

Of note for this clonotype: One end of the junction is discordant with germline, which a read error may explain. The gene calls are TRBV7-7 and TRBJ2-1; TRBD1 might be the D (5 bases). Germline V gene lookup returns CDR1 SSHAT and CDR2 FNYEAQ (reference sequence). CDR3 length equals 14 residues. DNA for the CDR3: TGTGCTAGCAGCTTAGGAGAAGGGGACAATGAGCAGTTCTTC. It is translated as CASSLGEGDNEQFF.

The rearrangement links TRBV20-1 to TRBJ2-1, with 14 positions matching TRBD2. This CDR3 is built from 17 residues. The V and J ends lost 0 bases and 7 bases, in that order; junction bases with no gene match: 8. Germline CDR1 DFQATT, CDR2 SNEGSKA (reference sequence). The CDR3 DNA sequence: TGCAGTGCTAGAGATCCGACTAGCGGGAGGGGCCGGAATGAGCAGTTCTTC. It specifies CSARDPTSGRGRNEQFF.

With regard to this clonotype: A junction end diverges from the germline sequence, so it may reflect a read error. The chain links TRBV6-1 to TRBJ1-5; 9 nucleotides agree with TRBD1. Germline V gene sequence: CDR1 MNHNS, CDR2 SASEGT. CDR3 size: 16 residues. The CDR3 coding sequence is TGTGCCAGCAGTGAAGCGGGACAGGGTGGCAATCAGCTCCAGCATTTT. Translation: CASSEAGQGGNQLQHF.

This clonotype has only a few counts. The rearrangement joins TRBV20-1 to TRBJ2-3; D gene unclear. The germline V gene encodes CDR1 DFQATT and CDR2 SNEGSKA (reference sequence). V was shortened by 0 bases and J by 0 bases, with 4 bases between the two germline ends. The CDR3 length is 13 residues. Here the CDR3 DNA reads TGCAGTGCTAGAGAGGTCAGCACAGATACGCAGTATTTT. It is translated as CSAREVSTDTQYF.

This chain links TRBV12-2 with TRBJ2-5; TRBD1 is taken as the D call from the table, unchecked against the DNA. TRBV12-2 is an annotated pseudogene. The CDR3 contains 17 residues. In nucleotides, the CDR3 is TGTGCAAGTCGCTTGGTAGTTGGCCCCCGCCCCCCCGAGACCCAGTACTTC. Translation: CASRLVVGPRPPETQYF.

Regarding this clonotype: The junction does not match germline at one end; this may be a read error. The CDR3 nucleotides are TGTGCCAGCAGCCCCCGGGGGGGACAGGGGGCCTCAATCTATGGCTACGCCTTC. This encodes CASSPRGGQGASIYGYAF. The rearrangement links TRBV7-2 to TRBJ1-2, with 12 nucleotides matching TRBD1. CDR3 length equals 18 residues. CDR1 SGHTA and CDR2 FQGNSA come from the germline V gene.

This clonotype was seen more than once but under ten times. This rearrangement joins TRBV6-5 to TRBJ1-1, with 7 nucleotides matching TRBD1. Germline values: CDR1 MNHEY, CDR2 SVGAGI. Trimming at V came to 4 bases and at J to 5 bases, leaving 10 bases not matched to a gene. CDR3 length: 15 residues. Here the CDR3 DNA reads TGTGCCAGCAGTTCCGCTGACAGGGTGGGTACTGAAGCTTTCTTT. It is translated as CASSSADRVGTEAFF.

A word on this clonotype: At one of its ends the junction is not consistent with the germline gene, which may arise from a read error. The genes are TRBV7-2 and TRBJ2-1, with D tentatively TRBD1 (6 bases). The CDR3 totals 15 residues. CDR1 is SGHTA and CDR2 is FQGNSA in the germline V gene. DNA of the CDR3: TGTGCCGGCAGCTTAGTTGTGGGGGCCAATGTTGAGCAGTTCTTC. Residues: CAGSLVVGANVEQFF. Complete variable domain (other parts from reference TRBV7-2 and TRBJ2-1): GAGVSQSPSNKVTEKGKDVELRCDPISGHTALYWYRQSLGQGLEFLIYFQGNSAPDKSGLPSDRFSAERTGGSVSTLTIQRTQQEDSAVYLCAGSLVVGANVEQFFGPGTRLTVL.

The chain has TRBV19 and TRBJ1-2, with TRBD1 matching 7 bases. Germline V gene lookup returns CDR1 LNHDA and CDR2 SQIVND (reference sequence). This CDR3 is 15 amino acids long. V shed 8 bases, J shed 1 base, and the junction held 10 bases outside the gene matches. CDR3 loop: CASAKGGSGNYGYTF. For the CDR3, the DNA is TGTGCCAGTGCCAAAGGGGGCTCGGGTAACTATGGCTACACCTTC.

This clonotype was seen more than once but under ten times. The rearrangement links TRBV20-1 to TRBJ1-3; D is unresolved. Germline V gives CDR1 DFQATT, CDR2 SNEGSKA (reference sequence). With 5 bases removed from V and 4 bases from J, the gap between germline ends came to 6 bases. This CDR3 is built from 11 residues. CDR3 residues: CSAPIGNTIYF. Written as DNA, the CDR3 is TGCAGTGCTCCGATCGGAAACACCATATATTTT.

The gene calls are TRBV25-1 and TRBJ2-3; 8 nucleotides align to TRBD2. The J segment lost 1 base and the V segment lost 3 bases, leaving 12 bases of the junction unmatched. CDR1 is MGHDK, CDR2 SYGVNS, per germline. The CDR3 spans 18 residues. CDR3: CASSDGMGAGVGTDTQYF. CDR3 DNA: TGTGCCAGCAGTGATGGGATGGGAGCGGGAGTGGGCACAGATACGCAGTATTTT.

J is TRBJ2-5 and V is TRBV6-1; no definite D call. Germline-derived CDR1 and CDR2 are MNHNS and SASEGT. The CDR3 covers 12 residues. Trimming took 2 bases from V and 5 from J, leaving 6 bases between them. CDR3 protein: CASSEIGETQYF. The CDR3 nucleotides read TGTGCCAGCAGTGAAATAGGGGAGACCCAGTACTTC.

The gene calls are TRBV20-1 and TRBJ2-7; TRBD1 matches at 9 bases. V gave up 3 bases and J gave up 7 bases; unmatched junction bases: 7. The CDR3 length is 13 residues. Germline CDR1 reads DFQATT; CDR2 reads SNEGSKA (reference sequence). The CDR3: CSASRDRVREQYF. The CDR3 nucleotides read TGCAGTGCTAGCCGGGACAGGGTCAGGGAGCAGTACTTC.

CDR3 sequence: CASSYSGDTGGYTF. The CDR3 DNA reads as TGTGCCAGCAGTTACTCTGGGGATACAGGAGGCTACACCTTC. The gene calls are TRBV6-5 and TRBJ1-2; D is perhaps TRBD1 (5 bases). The length of the CDR3 is 14 residues. Germline V gene lookup returns CDR1 MNHEY and CDR2 SVGAGI. The V end lost 0 bases, the J end lost 8 bases, and 13 bases lay between the germline ends.

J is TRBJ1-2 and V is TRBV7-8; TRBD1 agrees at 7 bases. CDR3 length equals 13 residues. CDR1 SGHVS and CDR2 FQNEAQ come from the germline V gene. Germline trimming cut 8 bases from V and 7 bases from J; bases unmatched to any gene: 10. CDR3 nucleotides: TGTGCCAGCGACAGGGAGGAAGCTAGTGGCTACACCTTC. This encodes CASDREEASGYTF. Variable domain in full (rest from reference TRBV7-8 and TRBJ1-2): GAGVSQSPRYKVAKRGQDVALRCDPISGHVSLFWYQQALGQGPEFLTYFQNEAQLDKSGLPSDRFFAERPEGSVSTLKIQRTQQEDSAVYLCASDREEASGYTFGSGTRLTVV.

The CDR3 DNA reads TGTGCCAGCTCACCACCGCGGGGGATAGCGGGTGATACGCAGTATTTT. Protein: CASSPPRGIAGDTQYF. V and J are TRBV18 and TRBJ2-3, with 7 bases lining up with TRBD2. Germline V CDR1 and CDR2: KGHSH, LQKENI. CDR3 size: 16 residues. Trimming cost V 0 bases and J 6 bases; bases outside gene matches: 9.

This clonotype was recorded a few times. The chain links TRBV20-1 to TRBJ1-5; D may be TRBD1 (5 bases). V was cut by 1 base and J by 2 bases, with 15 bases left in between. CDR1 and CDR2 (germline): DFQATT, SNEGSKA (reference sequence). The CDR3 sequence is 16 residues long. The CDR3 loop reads CSARGQLLEGNQPQHF. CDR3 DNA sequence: TGCAGTGCTAGAGGACAGCTCCTTGAAGGCAATCAGCCCCAGCATTTT.

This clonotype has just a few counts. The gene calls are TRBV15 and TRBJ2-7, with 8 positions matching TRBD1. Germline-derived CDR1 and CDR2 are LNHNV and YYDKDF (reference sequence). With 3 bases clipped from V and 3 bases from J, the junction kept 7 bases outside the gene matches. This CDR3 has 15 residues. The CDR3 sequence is CATSRDRQGYYEQYF. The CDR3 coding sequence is TGTGCCACCAGCAGGGACAGACAGGGGTACTACGAGCAGTACTTC.

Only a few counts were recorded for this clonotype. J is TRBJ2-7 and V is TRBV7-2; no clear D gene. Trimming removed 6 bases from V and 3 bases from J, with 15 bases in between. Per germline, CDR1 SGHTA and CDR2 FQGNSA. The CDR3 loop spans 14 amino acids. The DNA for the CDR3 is TGTGCCAGCAGTACCCGTAATAAGAACTACGAGCAGTACTTC. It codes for CASSTRNKNYEQYF.

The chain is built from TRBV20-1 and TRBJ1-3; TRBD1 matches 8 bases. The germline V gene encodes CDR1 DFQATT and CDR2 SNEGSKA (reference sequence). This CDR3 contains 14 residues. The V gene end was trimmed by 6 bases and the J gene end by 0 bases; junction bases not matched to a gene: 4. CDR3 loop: CSALQGGSGNTIYF. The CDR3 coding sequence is TGCAGTGCGCTACAGGGGGGCTCTGGAAACACCATATATTTT.

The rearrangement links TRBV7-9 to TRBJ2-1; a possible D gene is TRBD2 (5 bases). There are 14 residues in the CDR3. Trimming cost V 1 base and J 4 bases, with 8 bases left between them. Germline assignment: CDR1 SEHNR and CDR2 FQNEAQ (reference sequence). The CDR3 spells CASSLGSGYNEQFF. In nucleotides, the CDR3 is TGTGCCAGCAGCTTAGGGTCGGGATACAATGAGCAGTTCTTC.

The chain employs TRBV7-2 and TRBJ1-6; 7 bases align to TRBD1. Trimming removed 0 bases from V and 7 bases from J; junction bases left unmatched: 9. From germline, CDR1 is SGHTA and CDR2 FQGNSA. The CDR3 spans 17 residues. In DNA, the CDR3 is TGTGCCAGCAGCTTAGCGACGACAGGGTCCCACAATTCACCCCTCCACTTT. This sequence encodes CASSLATTGSHNSPLHF.

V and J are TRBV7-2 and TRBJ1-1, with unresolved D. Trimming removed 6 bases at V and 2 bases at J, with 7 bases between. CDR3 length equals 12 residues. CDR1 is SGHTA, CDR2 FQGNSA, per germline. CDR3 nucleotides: TGTGCCAGCAGTTGGCTTAACACTGAAGCTTTCTTT. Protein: CASSWLNTEAFF.

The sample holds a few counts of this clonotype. This chain's CDR3 is CASSFTSGPSEQYF. The CDR3 bases are TGTGCCAGCAGCTTTACTAGCGGCCCTTCCGAGCAGTACTTC. The rearrangement joins TRBV7-9 to TRBJ2-7, with 8 bases identical to TRBD2. V lost 3 bases and J lost 6; bases outside the gene matches: 7. CDR1 SEHNR and CDR2 FQNEAQ come from the germline V gene (reference sequence). This CDR3 region has 14 residues.

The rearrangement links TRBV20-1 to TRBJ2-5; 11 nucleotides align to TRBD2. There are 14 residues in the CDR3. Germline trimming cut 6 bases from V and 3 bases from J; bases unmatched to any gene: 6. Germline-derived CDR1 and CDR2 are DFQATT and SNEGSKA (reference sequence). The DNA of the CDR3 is TGCAGTGCAATAGCGGGAGGGCCTGAAGAGACCCAGTACTTC. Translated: CSAIAGGPEETQYF.